Listed here are 2 T cell receptor beta chains from one sample, sequenced in a study of cytotoxic CD8 clonotypes in ibrutinib-treated CLL. The table came from immunoSEQ multiplex PCR; TCRdb's copy has only in-frame clones and leaves some out. Among approximately 92,000 clones listed, 75% to 80% were seen once. The source material was PBMCs, sampled after 24 months of ibrutinib treatment. These receptors came from a human donor with chronic lymphocytic leukemia.

This clone was counted a few times. This chain joins TRBV6-1 and TRBJ1-5; D call uncertain. The length of the CDR3 is 16 residues. With 5 bases removed from V and 0 bases from J, the gap between germline ends came to 14 bases. From germline, CDR1 is MNHNS and CDR2 SASEGT. The CDR3 region is CASSQGRFYSNQPQHF. CDR3 nucleotide sequence: TGTGCCAGCAGTCAAGGACGGTTCTATAGCAATCAGCCCCAGCATTTT.

The chain employs TRBV7-9 and TRBJ2-7; TRBD2 aligns across 8 bases. The CDR3 totals 15 residues. Germline lookup yields CDR1 SEHNR and CDR2 FQNEAQ (reference sequence). J was trimmed by 0 bases and V by 4 bases; bases with no gene match: 5. The CDR3 loop is CASSSGREASYEQYF. CDR3 nucleotide sequence: TGTGCCAGCAGCTCGGGGCGGGAGGCCTCCTACGAGCAGTACTTC.